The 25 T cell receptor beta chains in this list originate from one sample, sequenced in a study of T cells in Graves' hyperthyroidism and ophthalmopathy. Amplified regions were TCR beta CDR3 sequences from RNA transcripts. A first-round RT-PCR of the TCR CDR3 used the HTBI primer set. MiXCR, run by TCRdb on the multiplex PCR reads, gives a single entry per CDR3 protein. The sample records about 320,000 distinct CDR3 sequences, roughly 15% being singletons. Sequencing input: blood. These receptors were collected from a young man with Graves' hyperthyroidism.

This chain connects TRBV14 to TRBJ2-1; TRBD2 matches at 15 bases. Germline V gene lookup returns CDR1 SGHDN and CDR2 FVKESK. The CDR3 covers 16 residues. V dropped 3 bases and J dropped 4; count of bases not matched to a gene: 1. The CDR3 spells CASSQGTSGGYNEQFF. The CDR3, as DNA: TGTGCCAGCAGCCAGGGGACTAGCGGGGGGTACAATGAGCAGTTCTTC.

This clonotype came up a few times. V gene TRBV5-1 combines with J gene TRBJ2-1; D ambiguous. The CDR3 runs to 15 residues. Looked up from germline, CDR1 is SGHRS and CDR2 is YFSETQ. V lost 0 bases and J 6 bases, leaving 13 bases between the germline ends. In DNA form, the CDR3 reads TGCGCCAGCAGCTTGGACCTAGTATCTCTCAATGAGCAGTTCTTC. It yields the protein CASSLDLVSLNEQFF.

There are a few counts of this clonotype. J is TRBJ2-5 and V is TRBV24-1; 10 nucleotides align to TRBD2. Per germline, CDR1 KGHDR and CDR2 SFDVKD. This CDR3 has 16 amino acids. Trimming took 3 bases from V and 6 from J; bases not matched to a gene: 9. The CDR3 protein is CATSDPCLAGVQTQYF. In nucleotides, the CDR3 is TGTGCCACCAGTGATCCTTGCCTAGCGGGAGTTCAGACCCAGTACTTC.

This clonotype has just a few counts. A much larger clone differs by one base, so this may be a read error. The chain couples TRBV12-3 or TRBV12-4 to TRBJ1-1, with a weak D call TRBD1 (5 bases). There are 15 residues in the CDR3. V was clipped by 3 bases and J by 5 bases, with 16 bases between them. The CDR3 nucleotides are TGTGCCAGCAGTTTCTCCACAGGAGGGGTAACTGAAGCTTTCTTT. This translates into CASSFSTGGVTEAFF.

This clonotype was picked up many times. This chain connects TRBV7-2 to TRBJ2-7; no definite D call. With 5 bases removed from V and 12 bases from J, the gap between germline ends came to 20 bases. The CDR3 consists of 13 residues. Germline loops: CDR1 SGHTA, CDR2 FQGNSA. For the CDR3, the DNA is TGTGCCAGCAGCCCCCCCTCTACGAGGCTTACGTACTTC. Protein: CASSPPSTRLTYF.

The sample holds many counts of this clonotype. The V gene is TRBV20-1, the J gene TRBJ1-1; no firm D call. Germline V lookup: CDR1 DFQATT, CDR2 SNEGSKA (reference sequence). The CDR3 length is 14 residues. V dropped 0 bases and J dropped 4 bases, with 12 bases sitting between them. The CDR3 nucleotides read TGCAGTGCTAGAGATGGAGACGGTCGCACTGAAGCTTTCTTT. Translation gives CSARDGDGRTEAFF.

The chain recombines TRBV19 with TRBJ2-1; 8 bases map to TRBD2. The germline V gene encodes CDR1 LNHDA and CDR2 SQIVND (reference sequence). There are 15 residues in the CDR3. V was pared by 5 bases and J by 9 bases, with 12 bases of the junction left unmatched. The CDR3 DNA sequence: TGTGCCAGTAGTGAGACGGGAGGGCCTGGGTCTGAGCAGTTCTTC. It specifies CASSETGGPGSEQFF.

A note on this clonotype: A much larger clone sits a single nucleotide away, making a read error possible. CDR3 sequence reads: CVSSYSSAREQYF. For the CDR3, the DNA is TGTGTCAGCAGTTACTCCTCTGCCCGGGAGCAGTACTTC. This sequence joins TRBV6-5 and TRBJ2-7; no firm D call. This CDR3 has 13 residues. Germline assignment: CDR1 MNHEY and CDR2 SVGAGI.

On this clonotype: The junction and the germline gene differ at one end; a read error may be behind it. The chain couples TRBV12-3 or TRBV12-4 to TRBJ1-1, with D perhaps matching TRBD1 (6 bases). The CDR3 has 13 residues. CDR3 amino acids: CASTWSRGTETFF. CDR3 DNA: TGTGCCAGCACCTGGTCCAGGGGAACTGAAACTTTCTTT.

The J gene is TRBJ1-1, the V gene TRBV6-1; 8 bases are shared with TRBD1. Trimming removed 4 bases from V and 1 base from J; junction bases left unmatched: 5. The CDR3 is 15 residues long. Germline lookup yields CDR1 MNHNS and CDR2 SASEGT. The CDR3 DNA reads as TGTGCCAGCAGTGGGGTCAGGGGGCGGAACACTGAAGCTTTCTTT. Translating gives CASSGVRGRNTEAFF.

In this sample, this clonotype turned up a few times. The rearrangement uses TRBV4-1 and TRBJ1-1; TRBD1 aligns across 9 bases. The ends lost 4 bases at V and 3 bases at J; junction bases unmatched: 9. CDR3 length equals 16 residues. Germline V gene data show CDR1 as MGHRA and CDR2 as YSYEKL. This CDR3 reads CASSPTTGGVHTEAFF. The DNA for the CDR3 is TGCGCCAGCAGCCCCACGACAGGGGGGGTTCACACTGAAGCTTTCTTT.

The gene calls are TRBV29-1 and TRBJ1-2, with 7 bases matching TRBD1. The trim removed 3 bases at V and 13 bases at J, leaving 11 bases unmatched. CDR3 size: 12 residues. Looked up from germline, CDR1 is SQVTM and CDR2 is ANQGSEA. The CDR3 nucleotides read TGCAGCGTTGAGGGGACAGCTTCTTTTTTCACCTTC. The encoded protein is CSVEGTASFFTF.

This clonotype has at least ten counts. This CDR3 reads CASSYAESQETQYF. The CDR3 DNA reads TGCGCCAGCAGCTACGCAGAGTCCCAAGAGACCCAGTACTTC. This chain links TRBV5-1 with TRBJ2-5; no clear D gene. V gave up 3 bases and J gave up 1 base, with 10 bases separating them. The CDR3 contains 14 residues. Looked up from germline, CDR1 is SGHRS and CDR2 is YFSETQ. The full variable domain, with the rest looked up from reference TRBV5-1 and TRBJ2-5, is KAGVTQTPRYLIKTRGQQVTLSCSPISGHRSVSWYQQTPGQGLQFLFEYFSETQRNKGNFPGRFSGRQFSNSRSEMNVSTLELGDSALYLCASSYAESQETQYFGPGTRLLVL.

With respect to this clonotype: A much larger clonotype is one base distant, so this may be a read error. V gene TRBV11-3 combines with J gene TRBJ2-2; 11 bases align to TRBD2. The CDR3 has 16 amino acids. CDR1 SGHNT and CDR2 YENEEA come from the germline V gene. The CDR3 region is CASSSPSGGNPGELFF. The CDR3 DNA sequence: TGTGCCAGCAGCAGTCCTAGCGGGGGGAACCCCGGGGAGCTGTTTTTT.

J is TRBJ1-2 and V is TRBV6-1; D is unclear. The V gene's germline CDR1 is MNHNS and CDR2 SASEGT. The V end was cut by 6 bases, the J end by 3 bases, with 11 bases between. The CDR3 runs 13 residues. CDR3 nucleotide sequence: TGTGCCAGCAGGGCGGGAGTATACTATGGCTACACCTTC. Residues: CASRAGVYYGYTF.

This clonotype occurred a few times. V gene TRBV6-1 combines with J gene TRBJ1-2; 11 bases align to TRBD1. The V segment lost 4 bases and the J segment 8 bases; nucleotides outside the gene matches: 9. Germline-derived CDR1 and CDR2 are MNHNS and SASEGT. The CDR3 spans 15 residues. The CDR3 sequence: CASSVETGTGGGYTF. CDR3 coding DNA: TGTGCCAGCAGTGTCGAAACCGGGACAGGGGGGGGCTACACCTTC.

CDR3 loop: CASIGTQNEKLFF. CDR3 sequence (DNA): TGTGCCAGTATCGGGACGCAAAATGAAAAACTGTTTTTT. This chain joins TRBV19 and TRBJ1-4; D is possibly TRBD1 (5 bases). The CDR3 is 13 residues long. The germline gives CDR1 LNHDA, CDR2 SQIVND (reference sequence). V was clipped by 7 bases and J by 5 bases, with 11 bases between them.

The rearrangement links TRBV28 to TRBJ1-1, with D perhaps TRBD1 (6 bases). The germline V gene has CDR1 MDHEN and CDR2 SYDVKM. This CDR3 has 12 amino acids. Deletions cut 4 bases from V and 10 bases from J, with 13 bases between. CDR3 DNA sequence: TGTGCCAGCAGTTCCGGGGGCCGTCCAGCTTTCTTT. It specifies CASSSGGRPAFF.

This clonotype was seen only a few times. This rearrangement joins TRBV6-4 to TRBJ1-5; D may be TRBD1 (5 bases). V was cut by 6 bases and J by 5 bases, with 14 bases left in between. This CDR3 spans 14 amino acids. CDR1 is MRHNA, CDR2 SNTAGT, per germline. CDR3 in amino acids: CASSLRAGHQPQHF. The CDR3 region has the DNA TGTGCCAGCAGCCTACGGGCAGGGCATCAGCCCCAGCATTTT.

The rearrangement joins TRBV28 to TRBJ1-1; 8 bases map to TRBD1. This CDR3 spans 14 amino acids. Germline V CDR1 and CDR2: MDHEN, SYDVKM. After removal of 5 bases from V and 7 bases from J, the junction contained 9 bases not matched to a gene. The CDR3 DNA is TGTGCCAGCAGTCTAACCGGGACAGGTATTGAAGCTTTCTTT. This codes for CASSLTGTGIEAFF.

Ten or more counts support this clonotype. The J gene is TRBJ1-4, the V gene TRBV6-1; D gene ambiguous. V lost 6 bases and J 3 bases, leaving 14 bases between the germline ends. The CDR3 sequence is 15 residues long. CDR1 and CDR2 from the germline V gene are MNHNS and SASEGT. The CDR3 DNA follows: TGTGCCAGCAGGCGGACGGTTCTGGCTAATGAAAAACTGTTTTTT. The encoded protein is CASRRTVLANEKLFF.

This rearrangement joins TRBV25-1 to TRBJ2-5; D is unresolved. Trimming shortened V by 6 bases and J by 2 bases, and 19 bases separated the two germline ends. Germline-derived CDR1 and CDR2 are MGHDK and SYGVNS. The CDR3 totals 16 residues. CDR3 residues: CASRGYERLDQETQYF. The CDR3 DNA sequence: TGTGCCAGCAGGGGATATGAAAGATTAGATCAAGAGACCCAGTACTTC. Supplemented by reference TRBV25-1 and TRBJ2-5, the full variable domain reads EADIYQTPRYLVIGTGKKITLECSQTMGHDKMYWYQQDPGMELHLIHYSYGVNSTEKGDLSSESTVSRIRTEHFPLTLESARPSHTSQYLCASRGYERLDQETQYFGPGTRLLVL.

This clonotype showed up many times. CDR3 DNA sequence: TGTGCCAGCAGTTCCACAGGGGTTGGCGAGCAGTACTTC. Translation: CASSSTGVGEQYF. This chain joins TRBV6-1 and TRBJ2-7; 7 positions match TRBD1. The CDR3 is 13 residues long. V dropped 5 bases and J dropped 6; count of bases not matched to a gene: 7. The germline gives CDR1 MNHNS, CDR2 SASEGT.

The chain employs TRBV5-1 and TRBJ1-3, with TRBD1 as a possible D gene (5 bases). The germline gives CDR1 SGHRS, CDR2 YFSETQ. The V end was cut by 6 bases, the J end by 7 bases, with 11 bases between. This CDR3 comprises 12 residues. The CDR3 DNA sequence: TGCGCCAGCACCCGGGACGGTAACACCATATATTTT. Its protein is CASTRDGNTIYF.

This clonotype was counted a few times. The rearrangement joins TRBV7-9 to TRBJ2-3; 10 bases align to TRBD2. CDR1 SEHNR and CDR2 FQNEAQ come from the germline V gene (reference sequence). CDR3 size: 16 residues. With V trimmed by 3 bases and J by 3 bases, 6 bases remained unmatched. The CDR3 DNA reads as TGTGCCAGCAGCTTCAGGCTAGCGGGAGTAACAGATACGCAGTATTTT. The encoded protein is CASSFRLAGVTDTQYF.